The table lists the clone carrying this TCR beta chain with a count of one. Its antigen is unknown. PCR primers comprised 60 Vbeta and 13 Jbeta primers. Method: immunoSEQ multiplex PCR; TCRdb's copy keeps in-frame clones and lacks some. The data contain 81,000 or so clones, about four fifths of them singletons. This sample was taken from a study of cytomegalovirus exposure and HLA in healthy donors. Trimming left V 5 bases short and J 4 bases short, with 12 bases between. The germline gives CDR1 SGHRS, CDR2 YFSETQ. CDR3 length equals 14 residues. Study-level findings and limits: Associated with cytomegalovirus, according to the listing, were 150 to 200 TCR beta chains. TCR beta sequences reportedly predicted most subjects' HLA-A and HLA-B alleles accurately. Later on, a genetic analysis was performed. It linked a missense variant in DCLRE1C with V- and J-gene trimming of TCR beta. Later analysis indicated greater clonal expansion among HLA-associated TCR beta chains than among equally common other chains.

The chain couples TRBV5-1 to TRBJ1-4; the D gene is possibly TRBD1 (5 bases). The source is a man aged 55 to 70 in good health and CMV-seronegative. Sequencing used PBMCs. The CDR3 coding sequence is TGCGCCAGCAGGGCGCCGGGGGTTAATGAAAAACTGTTTTTT. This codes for CASRAPGVNEKLFF.